This is a list of T cell receptor beta chains from one sample in a study of blood T cell repertoires in COVID-19. The assay was immunoSEQ multiplex PCR, and TCRdb's table has in-frame clones only and misses some. The sample yields 200,000 to 250,000 clones, approximately 83% seen once. The sample consisted of peripheral blood. The receptors originated from a woman aged 45-60 years with acute or convalescent COVID-19. Each CDR3 is given with its conserved first and last residue. The order of the fields is clone size, CDR3 length, V gene, J gene, D gene, CDR3 protein, CDR3 DNA. The D gene is left open where the match is weak. Expanded clones get a size class; other rows say once, few or many, or leave the size out.

abundance: -
len: 14
v_gene: TRBV15
j_gene: TRBJ1-1
d_gene: -
CDR3aa: CATRGLRMDTEAFF
CDR3nt: TGTGCCACCAGAGGCTTGAGGATGGACACTGAAGCTTTCTTT

abundance: -
len: 17
v_gene: TRBV5-1
j_gene: TRBJ2-1
d_gene: TRBD2
CDR3aa: CASIAGISGRAESEQFF
CDR3nt: TGCGCCAGCATAGCCGGGATTAGCGGGAGGGCGGAGTCTGAGCAGTTCTTC

abundance: -
len: 15
v_gene: TRBV5-1
j_gene: TRBJ1-5
d_gene: -
CDR3aa: CASSLEWGSNQPQHF
CDR3nt: TGCGCCAGCAGCTTGGAATGGGGCAGCAATCAGCCCCAGCATTTT

abundance: -
len: 15
v_gene: TRBV28
j_gene: TRBJ2-7
d_gene: -
CDR3aa: CASSFRLRGSYEQYF
CDR3nt: TGTGCCAGCAGTTTTCGCCTCAGGGGATCCTACGAGCAGTACTTC

abundance: -
len: 14
v_gene: TRBV4-1
j_gene: TRBJ2-2
d_gene: -
CDR3aa: CASQGVANTGELFF
CDR3nt: TGCGCCAGCCAGGGTGTTGCGAACACCGGGGAGCTGTTTTTT

abundance: -
len: 16
v_gene: TRBV30
j_gene: TRBJ2-3
d_gene: -
CDR3aa: CAWSPGLLDWLDTQYF
CDR3nt: TGTGCCTGGAGCCCGGGACTGCTTGATTGGTTAGATACGCAGTATTTT

abundance: -
len: 11
v_gene: TRBV20-1
j_gene: TRBJ2-1
d_gene: -
CDR3aa: CSAERANEQFF
CDR3nt: TGCAGTGCTGAGCGGGCGAATGAGCAGTTCTTC

abundance: -
len: 14
v_gene: TRBV4-3
j_gene: TRBJ1-1
d_gene: -
CDR3aa: CASSQDGGVTEAFF
CDR3nt: TGCGCCAGCAGCCAAGATGGCGGGGTCACTGAAGCTTTCTTT

abundance: -
len: 15
v_gene: TRBV6-1
j_gene: TRBJ2-5
d_gene: -
CDR3aa: CASSEGGGNRRTQYF
CDR3nt: TGTGCCAGCAGTGAAGGAGGGGGAAATCGGAGGACCCAGTACTTC

abundance: -
len: 17
v_gene: TRBV7-9
j_gene: TRBJ1-3
d_gene: -
CDR3aa: CASSLAVALSSGNTIYF
CDR3nt: TGTGCCAGCAGCTTAGCGGTGGCATTAAGCTCTGGAAACACCATATATTTT

abundance: -
len: 15
v_gene: TRBV7-8
j_gene: TRBJ1-6
d_gene: -
CDR3aa: CASSRGQNYNSPLHF
CDR3nt: TGTGCCAGCAGCCGCGGACAGAACTATAATTCACCCCTCCACTTT

abundance: -
len: 16
v_gene: TRBV5-4
j_gene: TRBJ2-6
d_gene: TRBD1
CDR3aa: CASSLDRGSGANVLTF
CDR3nt: TGTGCCAGCAGCTTGGACAGGGGATCTGGGGCCAACGTCCTGACTTTC

abundance: -
len: 15
v_gene: TRBV6-2/TRBV6-3
j_gene: TRBJ1-6
d_gene: TRBD1
CDR3aa: CASSDRVSYNSPLHF
CDR3nt: TGTGCCAGCAGCGACAGGGTCTCCTATAATTCACCCCTCCACTTT

abundance: -
len: 14
v_gene: TRBV29-1
j_gene: TRBJ2-6
d_gene: TRBD1
CDR3aa: CSALGQAGANVLTF
CDR3nt: TGCAGCGCCCTAGGACAGGCTGGGGCCAACGTCCTGACTTTC

abundance: -
len: 13
v_gene: TRBV12-3/TRBV12-4
j_gene: TRBJ1-4
d_gene: -
CDR3aa: CASSNIANEKLFF
CDR3nt: TGTGCCAGCAGCAATATAGCTAATGAAAAACTGTTTTTT

abundance: -
len: 13
v_gene: TRBV2
j_gene: TRBJ1-6
d_gene: TRBD1
CDR3aa: CASGTGSHSPLHF
CDR3nt: TGTGCCAGCGGGACAGGGAGCCATTCACCCCTCCACTTT

abundance: few
len: 18
v_gene: TRBV21-1
j_gene: TRBJ1-6
d_gene: -
CDR3aa: CASSQQGPVFSYNSPLHF
CDR3nt: TGTGCCAGCAGCCAGCAGGGCCCAGTGTTCTCCTATAATTCACCCCTCCACTTT

abundance: few
len: 14
v_gene: TRBV12-5
j_gene: TRBJ2-5
d_gene: TRBD1
CDR3aa: CASGKTGGPETQYF
CDR3nt: TGTGCTAGTGGTAAAACAGGGGGCCCGGAGACCCAGTACTTC

abundance: -
len: 18
v_gene: TRBV11-2
j_gene: TRBJ2-5
d_gene: TRBD2
CDR3aa: CASSTGTSGRADWETQYF
CDR3nt: TGTGCCAGCAGCACAGGGACTAGCGGGAGGGCCGATTGGGAGACCCAGTACTTC

abundance: -
len: 12
v_gene: TRBV2
j_gene: TRBJ1-2
d_gene: TRBD1
CDR3aa: CASRTGEAGYTF
CDR3nt: TGTGCCAGTCGGACAGGAGAGGCTGGCTACACCTTC

abundance: -
len: 14
v_gene: TRBV5-6
j_gene: TRBJ2-7
d_gene: TRBD1
CDR3aa: CASSSRDRANEQYF
CDR3nt: TGTGCCAGCAGCTCTCGGGACAGGGCTAACGAGCAGTACTTC

abundance: once
len: 13
v_gene: TRBV19
j_gene: TRBJ2-7
d_gene: TRBD1
CDR3aa: CASSWRQGVEQYF
CDR3nt: TGTGCCAGTAGTTGGCGTCAGGGGGTCGAGCAGTACTTC

abundance: -
len: 17
v_gene: TRBV19
j_gene: TRBJ1-5
d_gene: TRBD1
CDR3aa: CASSVRDRGSFGQPQHF
CDR3nt: TGTGCCAGTAGTGTCCGGGACAGGGGATCTTTTGGACAGCCCCAGCATTTT

abundance: once
len: 12
v_gene: TRBV24-1
j_gene: TRBJ1-1
d_gene: -
CDR3aa: CATSAGNTEAFF
CDR3nt: TGTGCCACCAGTGCCGGGAACACTGAAGCTTTCTTT

abundance: -
len: 14
v_gene: TRBV30
j_gene: TRBJ2-2
d_gene: -
CDR3aa: CAWSDDRNTGELFF
CDR3nt: TGTGCCTGGAGTGACGACAGGAACACCGGGGAGCTGTTTTTT

abundance: -
len: 17
v_gene: TRBV6-1
j_gene: TRBJ1-6
d_gene: -
CDR3aa: CASSEWQGTHYNSPLHF
CDR3nt: TGTGCCAGCAGTGAATGGCAGGGGACCCACTATAATTCACCCCTCCACTTT

abundance: once
len: 15
v_gene: TRBV4-2
j_gene: TRBJ1-1
d_gene: -
CDR3aa: CASSPSGPVRTEAFF
CDR3nt: TGTGCCAGCAGCCCCAGTGGTCCAGTAAGAACTGAAGCTTTCTTT

abundance: -
len: 14
v_gene: TRBV4-1
j_gene: TRBJ2-5
d_gene: -
CDR3aa: CASSQSRGAETQYF
CDR3nt: TGCGCCAGCAGCCAATCCCGGGGAGCCGAGACCCAGTACTTC

abundance: -
len: 17
v_gene: TRBV24-1
j_gene: TRBJ2-3
d_gene: TRBD1
CDR3aa: CATSPLGGQGARDTQYF
CDR3nt: TGTGCCACCAGTCCCCTTGGGGGACAGGGGGCAAGGGATACGCAGTATTTT

abundance: -
len: 15
v_gene: TRBV19
j_gene: TRBJ1-4
d_gene: -
CDR3aa: CASRTRGGANEKLFF
CDR3nt: TGTGCCAGTAGGACAAGGGGGGGAGCTAATGAAAAACTGTTTTTT

abundance: -
len: 15
v_gene: TRBV2
j_gene: TRBJ1-6
d_gene: -
CDR3aa: CASSGAGSNNSPLHF
CDR3nt: TGTGCCAGCAGTGGTGCAGGGTCTAATAATTCACCCCTCCACTTT

abundance: -
len: 14
v_gene: TRBV7-3
j_gene: TRBJ2-3
d_gene: -
CDR3aa: CASSQQGGTDTQYF
CDR3nt: TGTGCCAGCAGCCAACAGGGAGGCACAGATACGCAGTATTTT

abundance: few
len: 16
v_gene: TRBV19
j_gene: TRBJ1-1
d_gene: TRBD1
CDR3aa: CASSPRGQRLRTEAFF
CDR3nt: TGTGCCAGTAGTCCTCGGGGACAGAGGTTGCGCACTGAAGCTTTCTTT

abundance: few
len: 13
v_gene: TRBV19
j_gene: TRBJ2-7
d_gene: TRBD1
CDR3aa: CASSPHRGDEQYF
CDR3nt: TGTGCCAGTAGTCCTCACAGGGGTGACGAGCAGTACTTC

abundance: -
len: 12
v_gene: TRBV29-1
j_gene: TRBJ2-7
d_gene: -
CDR3aa: CSVSLAAYEQYF
CDR3nt: TGCAGCGTTTCCCTCGCAGCCTACGAGCAGTACTTC

abundance: -
len: 14
v_gene: TRBV7-9
j_gene: TRBJ1-5
d_gene: -
CDR3aa: CASRRLGADQPQHF
CDR3nt: TGTGCCAGCAGACGACTGGGGGCGGATCAGCCCCAGCATTTT

abundance: -
len: 13
v_gene: TRBV5-4
j_gene: TRBJ1-2
d_gene: TRBD1
CDR3aa: CASSLQGAPSYTF
CDR3nt: TGTGCCAGCAGCTTGCAGGGGGCGCCAAGCTACACCTTC

abundance: -
len: 15
v_gene: TRBV19
j_gene: TRBJ2-3
d_gene: TRBD2
CDR3aa: CASSSLAGVPDTQYF
CDR3nt: TGTGCCAGTAGTTCACTAGCGGGGGTACCAGATACGCAGTATTTT

abundance: -
len: 13
v_gene: TRBV12-3/TRBV12-4
j_gene: TRBJ1-4
d_gene: -
CDR3aa: CASSPTPGEKLFF
CDR3nt: TGTGCCAGCAGCCCAACCCCCGGTGAAAAACTGTTTTTT

abundance: once
len: 13
v_gene: TRBV7-9
j_gene: TRBJ1-1
d_gene: -
CDR3aa: CAGLTDANTEAFF
CDR3nt: TGTGCCGGCTTGACAGACGCGAACACTGAAGCTTTCTTT

abundance: -
len: 15
v_gene: TRBV7-8
j_gene: TRBJ2-7
d_gene: TRBD1
CDR3aa: CASSLVGQGAYEQYF
CDR3nt: TGTGCCAGCAGCTTAGTGGGACAGGGGGCTTACGAGCAGTACTTC

abundance: -
len: 13
v_gene: TRBV3-1/TRBV3-2
j_gene: TRBJ1-1
d_gene: -
CDR3aa: CASSQLAGERAFF
CDR3nt: TGTGCCAGCAGCCAACTGGCGGGGGAGAGAGCTTTCTTT

abundance: once
len: 16
v_gene: TRBV18
j_gene: TRBJ1-3
d_gene: -
CDR3aa: CASSPNAQGSGNTIYF
CDR3nt: TGTGCCAGCTCACCAAACGCGCAGGGCTCTGGAAACACCATATATTTT